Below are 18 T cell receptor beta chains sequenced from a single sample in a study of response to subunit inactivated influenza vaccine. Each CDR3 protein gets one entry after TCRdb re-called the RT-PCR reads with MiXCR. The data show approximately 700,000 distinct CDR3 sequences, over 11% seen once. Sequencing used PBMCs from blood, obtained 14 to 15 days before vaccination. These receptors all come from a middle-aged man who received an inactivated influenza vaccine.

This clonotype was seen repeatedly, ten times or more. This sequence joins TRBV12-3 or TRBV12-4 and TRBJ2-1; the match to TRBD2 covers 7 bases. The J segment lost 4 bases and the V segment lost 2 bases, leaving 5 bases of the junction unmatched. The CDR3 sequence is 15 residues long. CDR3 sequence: CASSLSGGEYNEQFF. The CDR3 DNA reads TGTGCCAGCAGTTTATCGGGAGGAGAATACAATGAGCAGTTCTTC.

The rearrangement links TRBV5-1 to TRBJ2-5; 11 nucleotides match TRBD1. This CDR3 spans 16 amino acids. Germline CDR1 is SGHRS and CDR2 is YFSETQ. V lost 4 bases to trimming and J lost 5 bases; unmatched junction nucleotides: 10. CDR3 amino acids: CASSTDRGRPLETQYF. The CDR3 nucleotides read TGCGCCAGCAGCACGGACAGGGGGCGCCCCTTGGAGACCCAGTACTTC.

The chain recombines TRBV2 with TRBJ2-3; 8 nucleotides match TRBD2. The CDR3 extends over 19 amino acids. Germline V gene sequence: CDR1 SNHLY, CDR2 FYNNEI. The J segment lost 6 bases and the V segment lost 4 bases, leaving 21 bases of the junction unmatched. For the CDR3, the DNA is TGTGCCAGCAGTGGCACCCGGGAGGGTGGAGAAAAGTTTACTGATACGCAGTATTTT. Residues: CASSGTREGGEKFTDTQYF. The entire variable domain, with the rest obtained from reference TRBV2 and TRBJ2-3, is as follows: EPEVTQTPSHQVTQMGQEVILRCVPISNHLYFYWYRQILGQKVEFLVSFYNNEISEKSEIFDDQFSVERPDGSNFTLKIRSTKLEDSAMYFCASSGTREGGEKFTDTQYFGPGTRLTVL.

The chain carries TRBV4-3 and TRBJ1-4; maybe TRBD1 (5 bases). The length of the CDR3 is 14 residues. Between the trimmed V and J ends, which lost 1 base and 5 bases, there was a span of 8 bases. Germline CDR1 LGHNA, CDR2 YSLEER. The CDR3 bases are TGCGCCAGCAGCCAAGTGGGGGGGAATGAAAAACTGTTTTTT. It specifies CASSQVGGNEKLFF.

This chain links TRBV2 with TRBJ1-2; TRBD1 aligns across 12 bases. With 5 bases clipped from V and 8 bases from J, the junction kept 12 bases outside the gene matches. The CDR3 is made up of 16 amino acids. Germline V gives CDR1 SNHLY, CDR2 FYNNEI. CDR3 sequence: CASSRLGDRGLTGYTF. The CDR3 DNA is TGTGCCAGCAGTCGGCTGGGGGACAGGGGGCTTACCGGCTACACCTTC.

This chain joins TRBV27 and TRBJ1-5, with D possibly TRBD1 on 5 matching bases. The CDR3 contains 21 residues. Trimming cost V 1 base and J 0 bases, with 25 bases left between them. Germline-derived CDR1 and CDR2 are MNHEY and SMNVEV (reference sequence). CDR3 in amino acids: CASSLYGFADTRGYSNQPQHF. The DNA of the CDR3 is TGTGCCAGCAGTTTATACGGTTTTGCGGACACCCGGGGTTATAGCAATCAGCCCCAGCATTTT.

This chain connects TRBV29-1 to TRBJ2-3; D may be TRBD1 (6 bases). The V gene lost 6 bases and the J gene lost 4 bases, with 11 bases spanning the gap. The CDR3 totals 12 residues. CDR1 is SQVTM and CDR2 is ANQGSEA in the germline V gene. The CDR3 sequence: CSVRTDADTQYF. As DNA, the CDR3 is TGCAGCGTGAGGACAGACGCAGATACGCAGTATTTT.

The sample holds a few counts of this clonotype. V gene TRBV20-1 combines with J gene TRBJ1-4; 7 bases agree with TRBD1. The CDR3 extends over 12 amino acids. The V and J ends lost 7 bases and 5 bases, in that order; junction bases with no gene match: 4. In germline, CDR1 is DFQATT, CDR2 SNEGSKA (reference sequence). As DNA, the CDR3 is TGCAGTGTGAGGGGGCCCAATGAAAAACTGTTTTTT. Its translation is CSVRGPNEKLFF.

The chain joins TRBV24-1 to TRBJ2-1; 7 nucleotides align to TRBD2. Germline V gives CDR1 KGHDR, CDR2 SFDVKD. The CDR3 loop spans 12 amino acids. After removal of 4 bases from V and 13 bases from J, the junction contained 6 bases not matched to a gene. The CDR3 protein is CATSESGTTQFF. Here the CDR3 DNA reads TGTGCCACCAGTGAATCTGGGACTACCCAGTTCTTC.

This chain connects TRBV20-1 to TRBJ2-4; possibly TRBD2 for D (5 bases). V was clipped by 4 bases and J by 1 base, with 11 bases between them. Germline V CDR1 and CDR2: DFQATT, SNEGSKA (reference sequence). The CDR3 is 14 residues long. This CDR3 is CSANSRVAKNIQYF. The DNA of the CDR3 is TGCAGTGCTAACTCGCGGGTGGCCAAAAACATTCAGTACTTC.

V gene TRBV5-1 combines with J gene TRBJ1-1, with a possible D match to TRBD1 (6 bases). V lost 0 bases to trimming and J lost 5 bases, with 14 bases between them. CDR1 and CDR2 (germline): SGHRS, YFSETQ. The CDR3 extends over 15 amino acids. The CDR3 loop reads CASSLETGRRTEAFF. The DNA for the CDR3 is TGCGCCAGCAGCTTGGAAACAGGGAGGCGAACTGAAGCTTTCTTT.

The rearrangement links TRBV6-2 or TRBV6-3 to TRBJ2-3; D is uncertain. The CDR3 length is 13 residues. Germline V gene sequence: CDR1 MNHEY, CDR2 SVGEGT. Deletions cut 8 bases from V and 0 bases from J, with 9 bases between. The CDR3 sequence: CASGRASTDTQYF. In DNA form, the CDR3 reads TGTGCCAGCGGGCGCGCTAGCACAGATACGCAGTATTTT.

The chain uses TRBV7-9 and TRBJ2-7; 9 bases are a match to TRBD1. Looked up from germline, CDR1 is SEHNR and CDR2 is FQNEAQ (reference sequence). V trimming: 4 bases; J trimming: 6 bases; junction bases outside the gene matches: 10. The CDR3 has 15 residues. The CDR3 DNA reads TGTGCCAGCAGCTACCCTGGACAGGGGTCGGGCGAGCAGTACTTC. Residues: CASSYPGQGSGEQYF. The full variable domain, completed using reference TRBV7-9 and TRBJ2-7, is DTGVSQNPRHKITKRGQNVTFRCDPISEHNRLYWYRQTLGQGPEFLTYFQNEAQLEKSRLLSDRFSAERPKGSFSTLEIQRTEQGDSAMYLCASSYPGQGSGEQYFGPGTRLTVT.

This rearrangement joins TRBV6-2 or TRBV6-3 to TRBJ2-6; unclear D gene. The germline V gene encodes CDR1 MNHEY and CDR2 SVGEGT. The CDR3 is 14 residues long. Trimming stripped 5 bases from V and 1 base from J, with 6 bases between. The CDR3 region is CASSHGSGANVLTF. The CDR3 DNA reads TGTGCCAGCAGTCATGGTTCTGGGGCCAACGTCCTGACTTTC.

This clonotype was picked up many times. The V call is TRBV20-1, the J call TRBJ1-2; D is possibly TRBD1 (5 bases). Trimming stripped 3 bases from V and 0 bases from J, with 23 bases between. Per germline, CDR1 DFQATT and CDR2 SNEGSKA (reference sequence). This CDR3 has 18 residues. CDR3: CSASMGVGSYEANYGYTF. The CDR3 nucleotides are TGCAGTGCTAGCATGGGGGTTGGAAGTTACGAGGCTAACTATGGCTACACCTTC.

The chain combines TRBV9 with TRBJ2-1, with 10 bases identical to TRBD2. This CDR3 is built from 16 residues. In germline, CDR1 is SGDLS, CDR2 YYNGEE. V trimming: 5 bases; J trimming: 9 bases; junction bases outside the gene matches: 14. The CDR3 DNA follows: TGTGCCAGCAGTTTAGCAGGTAGCGGGGGGTCTGGTGAGCAGTTCTTC. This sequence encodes CASSLAGSGGSGEQFF.

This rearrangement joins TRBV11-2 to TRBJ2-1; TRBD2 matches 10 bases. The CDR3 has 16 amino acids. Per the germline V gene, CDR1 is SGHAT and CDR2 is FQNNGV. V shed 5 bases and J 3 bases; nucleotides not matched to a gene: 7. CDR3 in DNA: TGTGCCAGCAGCCTCCAAGCGGGAGGGATCTACAATGAGCAGTTCTTC. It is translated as CASSLQAGGIYNEQFF.

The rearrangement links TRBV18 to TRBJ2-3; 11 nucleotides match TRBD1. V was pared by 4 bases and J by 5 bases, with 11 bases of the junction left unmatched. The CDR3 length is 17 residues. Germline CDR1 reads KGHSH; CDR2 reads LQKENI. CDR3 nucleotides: TGTGCCAGCTCACTAAGGACAGGGGGCCAATTGGAAGATACGCAGTATTTT. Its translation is CASSLRTGGQLEDTQYF.